This TCR beta chain came from a study of cytomegalovirus exposure and HLA in healthy donors. The CDR3 loop spans 14 amino acids. Germline V gene sequence: CDR1 LNHNV, CDR2 YYDKDF (reference sequence). Trimming removed 5 bases from V and 1 base from J; junction bases left unmatched: 3. Healthy bone marrow donors made up the donor group. Regarding the study as a whole: It emerged from a later analysis that several of the most significant clusters appeared to be linked to common viral pathogens. Sequencing artifact likely explains a cluster of highly shared sequence variants.

PCR used 60 Vbeta primers and 13 Jbeta primers. TCRdb's table, derived via immunoSEQ multiplex PCR, lists solely in-frame clones and lacks some. The sample contains around 180,000 clones, under 80% of which appear only once. A word on this clone: Its antigen is not known.

The sample consisted of PBMCs. V and J are TRBV15 and TRBJ2-7; 9 bases line up with TRBD1. The sequence was obtained from a woman aged 45 to 65 in good health and CMV-seropositive. CDR3 bases: TGTGCCACCAGCGCCGACAGGGGGTCCTACGAGCAGTACTTC. It is translated as CATSADRGSYEQYF.